The following is a T cell receptor beta chain sequence with its context. The antigen is not known. The CDR3 extends over 13 amino acids. Germline V gives CDR1 SGHDN, CDR2 FVKESK. Trimming shortened V by 5 bases and J by 5 bases, and 13 bases separated the two germline ends. The record originates from a study of shared clonotypes between healthy human individuals. Study-level background: CD8 memory received one plate per donor, CD8 naive two, CD4 memory three and CD4 naive three.

Study-wide points: The authors expected sequencing depth to affect clonotype sharing among donors.

At the deep level, the assay was run. Sequencing was performed with immunoSEQ multiplex PCR; in TCRdb, only in-frame clones are kept and a portion is missing. This sample yields 400,000 to 600,000 clones, of which approximately 95% are seen a single time; nearly 0.065% belongs to the top ten. A CD45RA+ naive subset and a CD45RA-negative memory subset were split from CD4+ cells. The V gene is TRBV14, the J gene TRBJ2-7; D unclear. This receptor was identified in a woman in her 30s in good health. What was sequenced was naive CD4+ T cells sorted from blood. As to subset: CD45RA+ positively selected. This chain's CDR3 is CASSRALPNEQYF. In nucleotides, the CDR3 is TGTGCCAGCAGCAGAGCGCTGCCAAACGAGCAGTACTTC.